This TCR beta chain emerged from a study of blood T cell repertoires in COVID-19. Using immunoSEQ multiplex PCR, the repertoire was profiled, and TCRdb retains in-frame clones only, with some absent. This table has some 530,000 clones, 70% to 90% appearing once. This clone was found a few times. The receptor was isolated from a human donor in a cohort sampled during active COVID-19. Material for sequencing was peripheral blood.

The CDR3 sequence is CASSSGLGFGEQYF. The CDR3 region has the DNA TGTGCCAGCAGCTCGGGACTAGGCTTCGGCGAGCAGTACTTC. The chain recombines TRBV7-2 with TRBJ2-7, with 8 bases fitting TRBD2. V was pared by 4 bases and J by 6 bases, with 8 bases of the junction left unmatched. Germline lookup yields CDR1 SGHTA and CDR2 FQGNSA. The CDR3 covers 14 residues.